This T cell receptor (beta chain) is from a study of T cell clonality in common variable immunodeficiency. Overall study results and limits: Fewer TCRbeta clones were shared among CVID subjects than controls.

Using immunoSEQ multiplex PCR, the repertoire was profiled, and TCRdb retains in-frame clones only, with some absent. This repertoire holds 25,000 to 35,000 clones, and none appear only once. The CDR3 is made up of 15 amino acids. CDR1 is SGHTA and CDR2 is FQGNSA in the germline V gene. Comments on this clone: Antigen specificity is unknown. Mismatch with germline at one junction end may stem from a read error. The read ends 3 residues shy of where the CDR3 ends; the end is completed using the germline J gene. Distinct nucleotide sequences in the sample also encode this CDR3.

This rearrangement joins TRBV7-2 to TRBJ1-3; D perhaps matches TRBD1 (5 bases). The origin of this receptor is a person aged 18 to 69 in good health. The sample was peripheral blood mononuclear cells. The part of the CDR3 DNA that was read is TGTGCCAGCAGCTTAGGTCAGGGCTCTGGAAACACG. Translating gives CASSLGQGSGNT. The whole CDR3 region reads CASSLGQGSGNTIYF.